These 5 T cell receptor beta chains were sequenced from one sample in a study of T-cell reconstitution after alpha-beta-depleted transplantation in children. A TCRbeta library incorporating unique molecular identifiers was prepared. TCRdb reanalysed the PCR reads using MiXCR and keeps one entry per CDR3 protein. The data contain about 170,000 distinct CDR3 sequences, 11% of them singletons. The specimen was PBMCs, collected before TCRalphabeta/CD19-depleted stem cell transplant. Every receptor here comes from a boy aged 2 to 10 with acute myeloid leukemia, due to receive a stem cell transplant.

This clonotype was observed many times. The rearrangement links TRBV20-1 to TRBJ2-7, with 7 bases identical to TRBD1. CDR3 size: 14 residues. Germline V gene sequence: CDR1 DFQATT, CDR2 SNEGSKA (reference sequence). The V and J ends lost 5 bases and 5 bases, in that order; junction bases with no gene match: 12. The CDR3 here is CSAPRFDRVDEQYF. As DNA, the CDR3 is TGCAGTGCTCCTCGATTCGACAGGGTCGACGAGCAGTACTTC.

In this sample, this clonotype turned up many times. CDR3 sequence reads: CASSYQPPSVSGFSYEQYF. The CDR3 region has the DNA TGTGCCAGCAGTTACCAGCCTCCATCGGTCAGCGGCTTCTCCTACGAGCAGTACTTC. The chain couples TRBV6-5 to TRBJ2-7, with D perhaps TRBD2 (5 bases). Per the germline V gene, CDR1 is MNHEY and CDR2 is SVGAGI. This CDR3 region has 19 residues. The germline V and J ends were trimmed by 2 bases and 0 bases, with 23 bases remaining between them.

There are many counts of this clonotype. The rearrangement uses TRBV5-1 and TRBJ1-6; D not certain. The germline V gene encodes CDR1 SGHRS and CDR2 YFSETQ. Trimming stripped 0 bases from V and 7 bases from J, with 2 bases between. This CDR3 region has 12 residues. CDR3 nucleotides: TGCGCCAGCAGCTTGGAAAATTCACCCCTCCACTTT. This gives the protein CASSLENSPLHF. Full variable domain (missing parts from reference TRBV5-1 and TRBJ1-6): KAGVTQTPRYLIKTRGQQVTLSCSPISGHRSVSWYQQTPGQGLQFLFEYFSETQRNKGNFPGRFSGRQFSNSRSEMNVSTLELGDSALYLCASSLENSPLHFGNGTRLTVT.

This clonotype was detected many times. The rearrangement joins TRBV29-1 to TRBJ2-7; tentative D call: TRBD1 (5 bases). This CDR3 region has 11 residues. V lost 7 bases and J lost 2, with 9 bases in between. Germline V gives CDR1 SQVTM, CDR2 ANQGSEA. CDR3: CSGQDTYEQYF. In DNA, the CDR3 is TGCAGCGGGCAGGACACCTACGAGCAGTACTTC.

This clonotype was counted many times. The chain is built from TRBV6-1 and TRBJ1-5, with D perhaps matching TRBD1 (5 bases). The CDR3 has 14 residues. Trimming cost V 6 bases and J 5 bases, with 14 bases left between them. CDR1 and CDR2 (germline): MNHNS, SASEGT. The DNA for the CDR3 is TGTGCCAGCAGCCCGACAGCGGGAGATCAGCCCCAGCATTTT. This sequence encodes CASSPTAGDQPQHF.